This TCR beta chain is drawn from a study of vaccination and CD4 T cells after COVID-19. In the study overall: Convalescent patients gave post-COVID blood a median approximately 100 days post-diagnosis, range 35 to 161. Treatment of control cultures consisted of a CEFX pool, an HIV-1 Nef pool, or no peptide.

Treatment of the sample: approximately 9-day PBMC culture with coronavirus spike peptide pools or control peptides (ViraFEST assay). Once obtained from cultured CD4+ T cells, the DNA was sequenced using the Oncomine TCR Beta short-read assay. The source of extracted genomic DNA was cultured CD4+ T cells. One entry per CDR3 protein results from TCRdb running MiXCR on the PCR reads. Here the sample spans 15,000 to 20,000 distinct CDR3 sequences, roughly 56% being singletons. Details on this clonotype: Antigen unknown.

The sample taken for sequencing was CD4+ T cells from blood, cultured in vitro. The receptor was derived from a human donor who had recovered from COVID-19.

For the CDR3, the DNA is TGCAGCGCCCAGGGTAGAAACACTGAAGCTTTCTTT. Its translation is CSAQGRNTEAFF. The chain links TRBV29-1 to TRBJ1-1; a weak D match, TRBD1 (5 bases). Per germline, CDR1 SQVTM and CDR2 ANQGSEA. The CDR3 is 12 residues long. Trimming took off 7 bases at V and 2 bases at J, with 11 bases between the two ends. Complete variable domain (other parts from reference TRBV29-1 and TRBJ1-1): SAVISQKPSRDICQRGTSLTIQCQVDSQVTMMFWYRQQPGQSLTLIATANQGSEATYESGFVIDKFPISRPNLTFSTLTVSNMSPEDSSIYLCSAQGRNTEAFFGQGTRLTVV.